This T cell receptor beta chain was found in a study of blood T cell repertoires in COVID-19. V lost 2 bases, J lost 1 base, and 5 bases lay in between. The CDR3 has 13 amino acids. Germline CDR1 MGHDK, CDR2 SYGVNS. Authors' data handling: For nucleated cells, counts were estimated from reference gene primer amplification. This table comes from immunoSEQ multiplex PCR, and its TCRdb copy is limited to in-frame clones, with some not included. Clone size and the V and J calls come from that table; the DNA yielded D and trimming. The sample lists about 260,000 clones, 85% to 90% occurring once. Enrolment of Seattle patients took place during active infection, and they were followed longitudinally.

Sequencing input: peripheral blood. The chain employs TRBV25-1 and TRBJ1-1; a weak D match, TRBD1 (5 bases). This TCR was sampled from a woman aged 25 to 39 with COVID-19, enrolled during active disease. CDR3 sequence (DNA): TGTGCCAGCAGTGAACAGGGGAACACTGAAGCTTTCTTT. Translating it yields CASSEQGNTEAFF.